This T cell receptor (beta chain) stems from a study of blood T cells in healthy people across ages. Findings of the study overall: Donor CMV status, an unknown factor, possibly confounded changes in expanded clonotypes.

V shed 5 bases and J shed 5 bases, with 19 bases lying between them. From germline, CDR1 is SNHLY and CDR2 FYNNEI. There are 16 residues in the CDR3. At least 5.5 micrograms of total RNA were extracted per sample. Using a J-beta primer mix together with a sample-barcoded 5' primer, a second PCR was run for about 7 to 12 cycles. TCRdb re-derived calls from the 5' RACE reads in MiXCR, one entry per CDR3 protein. The sample includes some 1.5 million distinct CDR3 sequences, 28% seen only once; the top ten take over 7%. As for this clonotype: No antigen is known for it.

The V gene is TRBV2, the J gene TRBJ1-5, with D maybe TRBD1 (6 bases). The sequencing sample was made of blood. This clonotype was sampled from a woman between 25 and 40 years old in good health. The CDR3 sequence is CASSKLRQEGDQPQHF. CDR3 bases: TGTGCCAGCAGTAAACTGCGACAGGAGGGGGATCAGCCCCAGCATTTT.